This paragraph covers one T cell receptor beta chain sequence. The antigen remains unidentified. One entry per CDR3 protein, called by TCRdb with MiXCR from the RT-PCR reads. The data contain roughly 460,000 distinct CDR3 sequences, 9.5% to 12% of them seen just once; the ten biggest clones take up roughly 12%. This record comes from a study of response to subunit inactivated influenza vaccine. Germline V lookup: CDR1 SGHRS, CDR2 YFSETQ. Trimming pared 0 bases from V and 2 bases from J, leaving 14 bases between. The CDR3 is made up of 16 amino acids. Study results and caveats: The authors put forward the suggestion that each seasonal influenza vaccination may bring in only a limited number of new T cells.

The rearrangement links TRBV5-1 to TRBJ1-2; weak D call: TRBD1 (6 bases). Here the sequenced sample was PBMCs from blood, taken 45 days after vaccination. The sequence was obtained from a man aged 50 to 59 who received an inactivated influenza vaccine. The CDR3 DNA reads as TGCGCCAGCAGCTTGGACGGTGGTCAGGGGAACTATGGCTACACCTTC. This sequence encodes CASSLDGGQGNYGYTF.